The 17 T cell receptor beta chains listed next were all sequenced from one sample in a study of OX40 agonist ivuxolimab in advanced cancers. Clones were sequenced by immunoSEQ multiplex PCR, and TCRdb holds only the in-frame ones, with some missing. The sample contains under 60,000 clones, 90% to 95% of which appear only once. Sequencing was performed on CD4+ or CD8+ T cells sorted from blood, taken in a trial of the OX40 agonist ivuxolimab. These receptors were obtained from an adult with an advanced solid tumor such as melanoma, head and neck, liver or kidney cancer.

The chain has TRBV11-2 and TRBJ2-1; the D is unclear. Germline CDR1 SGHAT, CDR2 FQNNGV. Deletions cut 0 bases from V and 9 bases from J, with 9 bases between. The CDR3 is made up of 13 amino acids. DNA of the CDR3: TGTGCCAGCAGCTTAGACTGGGGTATTGAGCAGTTCTTC. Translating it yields CASSLDWGIEQFF.

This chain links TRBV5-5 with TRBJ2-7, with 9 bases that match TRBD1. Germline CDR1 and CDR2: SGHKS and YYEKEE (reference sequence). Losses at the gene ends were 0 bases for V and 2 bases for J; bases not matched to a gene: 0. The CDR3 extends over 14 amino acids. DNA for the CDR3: TGTGCCAGCAGCTTGGGACAGGGGGCCTACGAGCAGTACTTC. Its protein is CASSLGQGAYEQYF.

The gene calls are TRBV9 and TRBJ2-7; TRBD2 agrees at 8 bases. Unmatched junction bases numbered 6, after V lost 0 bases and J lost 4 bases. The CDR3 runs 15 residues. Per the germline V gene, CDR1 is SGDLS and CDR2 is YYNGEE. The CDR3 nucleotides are TGTGCCAGCAGCGTAGCGGCGGGAGGTGGGTACGAGCAGTACTTC. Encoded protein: CASSVAAGGGYEQYF. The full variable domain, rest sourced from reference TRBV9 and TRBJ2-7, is DSGVTQTPKHLITATGQRVTLRCSPRSGDLSVYWYQQSLDQGLQFLIQYYNGEERAKGNILERFSAQQFPDLHSELNLSSLELGDSALYFCASSVAAGGGYEQYFGPGTRLTVT.

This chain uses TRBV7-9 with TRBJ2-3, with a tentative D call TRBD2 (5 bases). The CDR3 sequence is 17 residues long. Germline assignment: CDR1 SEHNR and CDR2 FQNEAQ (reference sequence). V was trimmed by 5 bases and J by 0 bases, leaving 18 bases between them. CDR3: CASSLVREPHSTDTQYF. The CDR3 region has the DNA TGTGCCAGCAGCCTCGTTCGGGAACCGCATAGCACAGATACGCAGTATTTT. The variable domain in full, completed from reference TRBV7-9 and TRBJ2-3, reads DTGVSQNPRHKITKRGQNVTFRCDPISEHNRLYWYRQTLGQGPEFLTYFQNEAQLEKSRLLSDRFSAERPKGSFSTLEIQRTEQGDSAMYLCASSLVREPHSTDTQYFGPGTRLTVL.

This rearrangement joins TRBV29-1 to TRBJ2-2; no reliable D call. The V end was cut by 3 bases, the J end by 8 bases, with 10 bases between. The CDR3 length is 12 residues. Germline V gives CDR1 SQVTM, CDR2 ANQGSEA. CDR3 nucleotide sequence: TGCAGCGTTGATACTCTCGGTGGGGAGCTGTTTTTT. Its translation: CSVDTLGGELFF.

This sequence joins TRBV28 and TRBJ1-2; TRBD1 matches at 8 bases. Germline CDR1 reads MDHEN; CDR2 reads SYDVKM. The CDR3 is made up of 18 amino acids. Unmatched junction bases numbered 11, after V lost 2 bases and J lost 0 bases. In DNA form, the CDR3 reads TGTGCCAGCAGTTTACTCGGGACAGGTTTCTTAACTAACTATGGCTACACCTTC. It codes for CASSLLGTGFLTNYGYTF.

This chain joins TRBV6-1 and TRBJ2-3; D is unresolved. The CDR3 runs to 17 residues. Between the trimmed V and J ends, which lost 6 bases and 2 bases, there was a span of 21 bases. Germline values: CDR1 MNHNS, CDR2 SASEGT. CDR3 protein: CASSESTGFAPTDTQYF. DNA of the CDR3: TGTGCCAGCAGCGAATCGACTGGCTTCGCTCCCACAGATACGCAGTATTTT.

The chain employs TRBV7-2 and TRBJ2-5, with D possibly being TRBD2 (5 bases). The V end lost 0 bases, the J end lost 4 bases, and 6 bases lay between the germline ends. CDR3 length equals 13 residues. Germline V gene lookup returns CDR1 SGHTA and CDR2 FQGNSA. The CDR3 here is CASSLAGAETQYF. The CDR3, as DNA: TGTGCCAGCAGCTTAGCGGGAGCAGAGACCCAGTACTTC.

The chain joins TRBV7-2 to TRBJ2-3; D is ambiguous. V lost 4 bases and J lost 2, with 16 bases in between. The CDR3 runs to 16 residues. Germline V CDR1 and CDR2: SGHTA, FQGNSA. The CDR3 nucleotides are TGTGCCAGCAGCTCGAACAGCGAAACCCTCACAGATACGCAGTATTTT. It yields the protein CASSSNSETLTDTQYF.

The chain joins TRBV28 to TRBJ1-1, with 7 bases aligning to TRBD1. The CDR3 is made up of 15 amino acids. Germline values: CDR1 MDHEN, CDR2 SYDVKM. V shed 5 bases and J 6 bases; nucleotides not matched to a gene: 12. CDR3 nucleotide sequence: TGTGCCAGCAGTGTCCCTCAGGGGGGGGAATCTGAAGCTTTCTTT. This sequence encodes CASSVPQGGESEAFF.

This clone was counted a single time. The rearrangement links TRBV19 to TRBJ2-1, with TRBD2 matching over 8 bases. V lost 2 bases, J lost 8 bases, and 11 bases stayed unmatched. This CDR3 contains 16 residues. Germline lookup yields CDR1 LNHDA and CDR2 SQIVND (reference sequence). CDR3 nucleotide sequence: TGTGCCAGTAGTATATGGGGCGGGACTAGTGTCGATGAGCAGTTCTTC. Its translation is CASSIWGGTSVDEQFF. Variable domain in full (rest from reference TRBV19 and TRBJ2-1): DGGITQSPKYLFRKEGQNVTLSCEQNLNHDAMYWYRQDPGQGLRLIYYSQIVNDFQKGDIAEGYSVSREKKESFPLTVTSAQKNPTAFYLCASSIWGGTSVDEQFFGPGTRLTVL.

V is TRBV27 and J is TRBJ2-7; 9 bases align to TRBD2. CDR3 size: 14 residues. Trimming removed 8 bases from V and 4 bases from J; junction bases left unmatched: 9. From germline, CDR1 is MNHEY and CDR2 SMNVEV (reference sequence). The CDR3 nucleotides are TGTGCCAGCTCCCATAGCGGGAGTCGGTACGAGCAGTACTTC. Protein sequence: CASSHSGSRYEQYF.

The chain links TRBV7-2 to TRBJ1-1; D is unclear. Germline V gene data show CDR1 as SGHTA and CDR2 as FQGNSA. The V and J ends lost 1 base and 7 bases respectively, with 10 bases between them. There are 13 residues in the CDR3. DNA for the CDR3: TGTGCCAGCAGCTTAGTGGGGTCAATTGAAGCTTTCTTT. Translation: CASSLVGSIEAFF.

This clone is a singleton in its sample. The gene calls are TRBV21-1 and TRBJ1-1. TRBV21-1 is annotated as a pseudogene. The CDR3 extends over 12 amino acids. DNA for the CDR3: TGTGCCAGCAGCAAGGGAAACACTGAAGCTTTCTTT. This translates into CASSKGNTEAFF.

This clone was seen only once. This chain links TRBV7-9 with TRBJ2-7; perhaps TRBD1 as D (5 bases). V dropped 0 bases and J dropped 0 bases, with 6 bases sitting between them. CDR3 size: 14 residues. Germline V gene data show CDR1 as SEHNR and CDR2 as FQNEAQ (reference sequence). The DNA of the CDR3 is TGTGCCAGCAGCTTAGCGGGGCTCTCCTACGAGCAGTACTTC. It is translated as CASSLAGLSYEQYF. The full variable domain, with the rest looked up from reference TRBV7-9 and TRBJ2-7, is DTGVSQNPRHKITKRGQNVTFRCDPISEHNRLYWYRQTLGQGPEFLTYFQNEAQLEKSRLLSDRFSAERPKGSFSTLEIQRTEQGDSAMYLCASSLAGLSYEQYFGPGTRLTVT.

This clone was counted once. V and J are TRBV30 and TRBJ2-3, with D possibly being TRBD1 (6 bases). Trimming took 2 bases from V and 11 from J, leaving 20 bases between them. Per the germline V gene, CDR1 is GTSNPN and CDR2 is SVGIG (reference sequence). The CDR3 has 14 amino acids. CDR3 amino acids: CAWSNRVIIVGQYF. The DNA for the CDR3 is TGTGCCTGGAGTAACAGGGTCATAATAGTTGGGCAGTATTTT.

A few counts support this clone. The CDR3 protein is CASSPTGSHEQYF. The CDR3 bases are TGTGCCAGCAGCCCGACAGGGTCCCACGAGCAGTACTTC. The rearrangement joins TRBV7-9 to TRBJ2-7; 7 bases map to TRBD1. Per the germline V gene, CDR1 is SEHNR and CDR2 is FQNEAQ (reference sequence). The CDR3 loop spans 13 amino acids. V lost 5 bases to trimming and J lost 5 bases; unmatched junction nucleotides: 6. Full variable domain (rest looked up from reference TRBV7-9 and TRBJ2-7): DTGVSQNPRHKITKRGQNVTFRCDPISEHNRLYWYRQTLGQGPEFLTYFQNEAQLEKSRLLSDRFSAERPKGSFSTLEIQRTEQGDSAMYLCASSPTGSHEQYFGPGTRLTVT.